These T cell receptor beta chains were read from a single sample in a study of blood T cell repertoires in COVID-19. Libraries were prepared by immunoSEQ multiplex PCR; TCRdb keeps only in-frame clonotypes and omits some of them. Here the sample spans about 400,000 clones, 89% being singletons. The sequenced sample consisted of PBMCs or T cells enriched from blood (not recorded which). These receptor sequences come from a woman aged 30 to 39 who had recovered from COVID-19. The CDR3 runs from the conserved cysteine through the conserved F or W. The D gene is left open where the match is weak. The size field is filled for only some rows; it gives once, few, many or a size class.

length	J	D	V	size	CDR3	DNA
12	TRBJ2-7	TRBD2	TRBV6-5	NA	CASSYREDEQYF	TGTGCCAGCAGTTATCGGGAGGACGAGCAGTACTTC
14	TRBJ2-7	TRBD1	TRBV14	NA	CASSPSRQGGEQYF	TGTGCCAGCAGCCCGAGCAGACAGGGTGGCGAGCAGTACTTC
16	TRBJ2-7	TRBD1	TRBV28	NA	CASSPGQGQNEGEQYF	TGTGCCAGCAGTCCGGGACAGGGGCAAAACGAGGGCGAGCAGTACTTC
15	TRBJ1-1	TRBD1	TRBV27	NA	CASSLRQGLGTEAFF	TGTGCCAGCAGTTTACGACAGGGATTAGGCACTGAAGCTTTCTTT
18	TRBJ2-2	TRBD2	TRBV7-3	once	CASSLRPASGSLPGELFF	TGTGCCAGCAGCTTAAGGCCAGCTAGCGGGAGTCTCCCCGGGGAGCTGTTTTTT
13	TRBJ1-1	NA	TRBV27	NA	CASSFNTNTEAFF	TGTGCCAGCAGTTTCAACACGAACACTGAAGCTTTCTTT
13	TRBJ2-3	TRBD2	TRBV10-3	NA	CAIQGGITDTQYF	TGTGCCATTCAGGGAGGGATCACAGATACGCAGTATTTT
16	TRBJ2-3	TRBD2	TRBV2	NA	CASSDWRGKPPDTQYF	TGTGCCAGCAGTGATTGGCGGGGGAAGCCCCCAGATACGCAGTATTTT
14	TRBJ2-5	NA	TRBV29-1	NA	CSVDQPPGLPTQYF	TGCAGCGTTGATCAACCCCCCGGTTTACCGACCCAGTACTTC
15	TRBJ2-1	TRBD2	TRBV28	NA	CASSTRTSGSNEQFF	TGTGCCAGCTCGACCCGGACTAGCGGGAGTAATGAGCAGTTCTTC
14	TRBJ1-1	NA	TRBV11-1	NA	CASSLGLAGTEAFF	TGTGCCAGCAGCTTAGGCTTGGCGGGGACTGAAGCTTTCTTT
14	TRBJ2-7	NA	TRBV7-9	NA	CASRALGPPREQYF	TGTGCCAGCAGGGCGTTAGGTCCCCCTAGGGAGCAGTACTTC